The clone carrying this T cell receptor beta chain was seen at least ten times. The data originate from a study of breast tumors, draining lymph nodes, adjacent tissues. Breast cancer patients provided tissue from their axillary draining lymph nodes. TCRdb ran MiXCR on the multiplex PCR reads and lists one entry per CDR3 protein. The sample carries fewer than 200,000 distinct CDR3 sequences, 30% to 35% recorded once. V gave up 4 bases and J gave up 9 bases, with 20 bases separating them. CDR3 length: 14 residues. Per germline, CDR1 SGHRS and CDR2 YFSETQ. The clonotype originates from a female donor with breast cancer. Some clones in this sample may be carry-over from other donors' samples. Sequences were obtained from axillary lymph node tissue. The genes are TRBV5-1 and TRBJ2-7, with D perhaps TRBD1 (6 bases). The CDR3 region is CASSPQQGSGGQYF. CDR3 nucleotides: TGCGCCAGCAGCCCCCAACAGGGTTCGGGCGGGCAGTACTTC. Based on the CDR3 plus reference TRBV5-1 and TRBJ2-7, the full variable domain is KAGVTQTPRYLIKTRGQQVTLSCSPISGHRSVSWYQQTPGQGLQFLFEYFSETQRNKGNFPGRFSGRQFSNSRSEMNVSTLELGDSALYLCASSPQQGSGGQYFGPGTRLTVT.